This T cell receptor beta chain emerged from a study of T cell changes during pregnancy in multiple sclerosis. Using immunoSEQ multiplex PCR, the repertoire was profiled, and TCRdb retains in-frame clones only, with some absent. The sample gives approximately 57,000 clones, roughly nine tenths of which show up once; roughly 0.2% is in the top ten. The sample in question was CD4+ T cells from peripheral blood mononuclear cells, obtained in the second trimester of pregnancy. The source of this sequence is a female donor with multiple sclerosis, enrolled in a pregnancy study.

CDR3 DNA: TGTGCCAGTAGTATGAGAGGGGGCCTACTGAACACTGAAGCTTTCTTT. Translating it yields CASSMRGGLLNTEAFF. J is TRBJ1-1 and V is TRBV19; 7 bases are shared with TRBD1. The CDR3 has 16 amino acids. In germline, CDR1 is LNHDA, CDR2 SQIVND (reference sequence). The junction had 7 bases not matched to a gene; V was cut back by 3 bases and J by 0 bases.